Listed below are T cell receptor beta chains from one sample, sequenced in a study of T cells after yellow fever vaccination. TCRdb reprocessed the 5' RACE reads via MiXCR and lists one record per CDR3 protein. The sample has under 250,000 distinct CDR3 sequences; more than 3% are singletons. The sequencing used CD4+ T cells sorted from PBMCs, collected 10 days after the yellow fever booster vaccination. These TCRs come from a man aged 18 to 29 who received the YFV17D yellow fever vaccine. CDR3s include the opening cysteine and the closing phenylalanine or tryptophan. D genes are given only for firm matches. A row's size may be missing; if present it is once, few, many or a size class.

TRBV20-1	13	TRBJ1-1	.	many	TGCAGTGCCCCTCGGGCGGTTGGTAGGGGAGCTTTCTTT	CSAPRAVGRGAFF
TRBV2	16	TRBJ1-5	.	many	TGTGCCAGCAGTGAAATTGAATGGGAGGGCAATCAGCCCCAGCATTTT	CASSEIEWEGNQPQHF
TRBV5-6	15	TRBJ1-5	.	many	TGTGCCAGCACCAAGCAAGGTGGTCGCGATCAGCCCCAGCATTTT	CASTKQGGRDQPQHF
TRBV25-1	13	TRBJ2-2	.	few	TGTGCCACCTCTGGGGGATACACCGGGGAGCTGTTTTTT	CATSGGYTGELFF
TRBV2	14	TRBJ2-6	.	.	TGTGCCAGCGAGTGGGAATCTGGGGCCAACGTCCTGACTTTC	CASEWESGANVLTF
TRBV29-1	13	TRBJ1-5	.	many	TGCAGCGTTGAAATGGACAGCAATCAGCCCCAGCATTTT	CSVEMDSNQPQHF
TRBV28	15	TRBJ1-4	.	many	TGTGCCAGCAGTTTATGGAGACAGGCCCGAGTTCGGCTGTTTTTT	CASSLWRQARVRLFF
TRBV27	14	TRBJ1-2	.	many	TGTGCCAGCAGTCGGCAAGGGTTCTACTATGGCTACACCTTC	CASSRQGFYYGYTF
TRBV24-1	14	TRBJ1-2	.	.	TGTGCCACCAGTGACCCCGGTGGGGCCTATGGCTACACCTTC	CATSDPGGAYGYTF
TRBV20-1	11	TRBJ1-1	.	many	TGCAGTGCTCCCAGTCGGACTGAAGCTTTCTTT	CSAPSRTEAFF
TRBV4-1	18	TRBJ2-5	TRBD1	many	TGCGCCAGCAGCCAAGTCTGGGACAGAGATAGGATAAGAGAGACCCAGTACTTC	CASSQVWDRDRIRETQYF
TRBV2	12	TRBJ2-7	TRBD1	many	TGTGCCAGCACAGAACAGGGGGGCGAGCAGTACTTC	CASTEQGGEQYF